This T cell receptor beta chain originates from a study of cytomegalovirus exposure and HLA in healthy donors. 60 Vbeta and 13 Jbeta primers were used in PCR. The data were produced by immunoSEQ multiplex PCR, yet TCRdb's version contains in-frame clones alone and is incomplete. The table records some 150,000 clones, roughly 80% of them present only once. The germline V gene encodes CDR1 MNHEY and CDR2 SMNVEV (reference sequence). Losses at the gene ends were 2 bases for V and 2 bases for J; bases not matched to a gene: 9. CDR3 length equals 16 residues. This sequence joins TRBV27 and TRBJ2-7; TRBD1 matches 7 bases. Source material: PBMCs. This TCR was sampled from a woman aged 25 to 45 in good health and CMV-seropositive. The CDR3: CASSLQTHTGAYEQYF. The DNA of the CDR3 is TGTGCCAGCAGTTTACAAACTCACACAGGGGCCTACGAGCAGTACTTC.